The 27 T cell receptor beta chains in this list originate from one sample, sequenced in a study of CD8 T cells in ankylosing spondylitis. TCRdb reprocessed the 5' RACE reads with MiXCR, giving one entry per CDR3 protein. Seen here are some 340,000 distinct CDR3 sequences, roughly 14% observed once, and the top ten hold 0.9% to 1.2%. The sample consisted of blood, either unsorted or a sorted T cell fraction (not recorded which). These receptors were collected from a male donor with ankylosing spondylitis or in good health (not recorded which).

This clonotype was counted between two and nine times. The rearrangement links TRBV19 to TRBJ1-1; D not resolved. V lost 5 bases to trimming and J lost 5 bases, with 12 bases between them. CDR3 size: 13 residues. In germline, CDR1 is LNHDA, CDR2 SQIVND (reference sequence). The CDR3 DNA reads TGTGCCAGTAGTGGTGTGGCTCAGACTGAAGCTTTCTTT. It codes for CASSGVAQTEAFF. The full variable domain, with the rest looked up from reference TRBV19 and TRBJ1-1, is DGGITQSPKYLFRKEGQNVTLSCEQNLNHDAMYWYRQDPGQGLRLIYYSQIVNDFQKGDIAEGYSVSREKKESFPLTVTSAQKNPTAFYLCASSGVAQTEAFFGQGTRLTVV.

The gene calls are TRBV7-2 and TRBJ2-2; D possibly corresponds to TRBD1 (5 bases). Looked up from germline, CDR1 is SGHTA and CDR2 is FQGNSA. V was shortened by 1 base and J by 6 bases, with 6 bases between the two germline ends. The CDR3 is 13 residues long. CDR3 amino acids: CASSLEQAGELFF. The CDR3 DNA reads as TGTGCCAGCAGCTTAGAACAGGCCGGGGAGCTGTTTTTT.

This clonotype came up many times. The chain carries TRBV10-2 and TRBJ2-1; D possibly corresponds to TRBD1 (6 bases). The CDR3 sequence is 14 residues long. The germline V gene has CDR1 WSHSY and CDR2 SAAADI. V lost 5 bases to trimming and J lost 5 bases, with 13 bases between them. The DNA of the CDR3 is TGCGCCAGCAGTAAACAGGGACCCAACAATGAGCAGTTCTTC. Protein: CASSKQGPNNEQFF.

At least ten counts were recorded for this clonotype. V and J are TRBV5-1 and TRBJ2-5; D gene uncertain. This CDR3 region has 14 residues. Trimming left V 0 bases short and J 2 bases short, with 8 bases between. CDR1 and CDR2 (germline): SGHRS, YFSETQ. CDR3 protein: CASSLGPSQETQYF. As DNA, the CDR3 is TGCGCCAGCAGCTTGGGCCCGAGTCAAGAGACCCAGTACTTC.

This rearrangement joins TRBV20-1 to TRBJ2-7, with D perhaps TRBD1 (5 bases). With 1 base removed from V and 1 base from J, the gap between germline ends came to 20 bases. The germline V gene has CDR1 DFQATT and CDR2 SNEGSKA (reference sequence). The CDR3 sequence is 17 residues long. CDR3 in DNA: TGCAGTGCTAGAGTACGAGGCAGGGTCAAGGCGTCCTACGAGCAGTACTTC. It is translated as CSARVRGRVKASYEQYF.

In its sample, this clonotype was seen many times. The chain couples TRBV15 to TRBJ2-5, with no clear D. Trimming shortened V by 2 bases and J by 3 bases, and 10 bases separated the two germline ends. There are 14 residues in the CDR3. Germline V gene data show CDR1 as LNHNV and CDR2 as YYDKDF (reference sequence). The CDR3 nucleotides are TGTGCCACCAGCAGACAACCGGCTAAAGAGACCCAGTACTTC. It specifies CATSRQPAKETQYF.

V gene TRBV20-1 combines with J gene TRBJ2-2, with TRBD2 as a possible D gene (5 bases). The V end was cut by 3 bases, the J end by 0 bases, with 8 bases between. CDR1 and CDR2 from the germline V gene are DFQATT and SNEGSKA (reference sequence). The CDR3 totals 14 residues. CDR3 sequence reads: CSASPGSNTGELFF. DNA of the CDR3: TGCAGTGCTAGTCCGGGGTCGAACACCGGGGAGCTGTTTTTT.

J is TRBJ2-3 and V is TRBV20-1; weak D call: TRBD1 (5 bases). The CDR3 runs to 16 residues. The V and J ends lost 7 bases and 1 base respectively, with 21 bases between them. Germline V gene data show CDR1 as DFQATT and CDR2 as SNEGSKA (reference sequence). CDR3 in DNA: TGCAGTGTAAAGACAGCTCGACGTGGGGGCACAGATACGCAGTATTTT. Encoded protein: CSVKTARRGGTDTQYF.

The V and J genes are TRBV7-8 and TRBJ1-2; 8 bases map to TRBD1. V shed 1 base, J shed 4 bases, and the junction held 8 bases outside the gene matches. CDR3 size: 16 residues. Germline CDR1 SGHVS, CDR2 FQNEAQ. CDR3 DNA sequence: TGTGCCAGCAGCTTAGACCTACAGGGGGGCTCCTATGGCTACACCTTC. Translating gives CASSLDLQGGSYGYTF.

The chain joins TRBV5-1 to TRBJ2-7; TRBD2 aligns across 10 bases. From germline, CDR1 is SGHRS and CDR2 YFSETQ. This CDR3 is built from 15 residues. With 0 bases clipped from V and 5 bases from J, the junction kept 5 bases outside the gene matches. The CDR3 nucleotides are TGCGCCAGCAGCTTGGCTAGCGGGAGCTACGACGAGCAGTACTTC. Protein product: CASSLASGSYDEQYF.

V and J are TRBV12-3 or TRBV12-4 and TRBJ2-3, with D possibly being TRBD1 (6 bases). V was pared by 6 bases and J by 4 bases, with 14 bases between. The CDR3 runs 14 residues. CDR3 in amino acids: CASRPQGLADTQYF. CDR3 in DNA: TGTGCCAGCAGGCCACAGGGATTGGCAGATACGCAGTATTTT.

The chain has TRBV7-2 and TRBJ1-2; D remains ambiguous. V was trimmed by 0 bases and J by 7 bases, leaving 12 bases between them. This CDR3 has 14 residues. The germline V gene has CDR1 SGHTA and CDR2 FQGNSA. DNA of the CDR3: TGTGCCAGCAGCTTAGCGACGGCGGATGGTGGCTACACCTTC. Its protein product is CASSLATADGGYTF. The full variable domain, in which reference TRBV7-2 and TRBJ1-2 provide the parts outside the CDR3, is GAGVSQSPSNKVTEKGKDVELRCDPISGHTALYWYRQSLGQGLEFLIYFQGNSAPDKSGLPSDRFSAERTGGSVSTLTIQRTQQEDSAVYLCASSLATADGGYTFGSGTRLTVV.

This clonotype was observed a handful of times. The rearrangement links TRBV12-3 or TRBV12-4 to TRBJ2-7, with a weak D call TRBD1 (6 bases). V gave up 6 bases and J gave up 6 bases, with 18 bases separating them. This CDR3 contains 14 residues. The CDR3 protein is CASSTTGTLSEQYF. CDR3 DNA: TGTGCCAGCAGCACTACAGGGACCCTCTCCGAGCAGTACTTC.

This clonotype has a handful of counts. The gene calls are TRBV12-3 or TRBV12-4 and TRBJ1-1, with 7 nucleotides matching TRBD1. V lost 5 bases, J lost 9 bases, and 9 bases stayed unmatched. The length of the CDR3 is 13 residues. CDR3 sequence reads: CASSPPPGQKAFF. The CDR3 nucleotides are TGTGCCAGCAGTCCACCACCGGGACAGAAAGCTTTCTTT.

This clonotype has a handful of counts. The chain couples TRBV24-1 to TRBJ2-3; D is undetermined. Germline V gene data show CDR1 as KGHDR and CDR2 as SFDVKD. CDR3 size: 15 residues. Trimming took off 4 bases at V and 0 bases at J, with 10 bases between the two ends. The CDR3 nucleotides are TGTGCCACCAGTGACCCGACGGCTAGCACAGATACGCAGTATTTT. The encoded protein is CATSDPTASTDTQYF.

This clonotype was recorded many times. Here the CDR3 DNA reads TGTGCCAGCAGTTTGAGTTATGGGGCTAGCAATCAGCCCCAGCATTTT. This translates into CASSLSYGASNQPQHF. The genes are TRBV12-3 or TRBV12-4 and TRBJ1-5, with D maybe TRBD1 (5 bases). The CDR3 is made up of 16 amino acids. Trimming left V 3 bases short and J 0 bases short, with 12 bases between.

The table lists this clonotype with a few counts. The CDR3 loop is CSVEIASNEQFF. Written as DNA, the CDR3 is TGCAGCGTTGAAATAGCGTCCAATGAGCAGTTCTTC. The chain uses TRBV29-1 and TRBJ2-1, with TRBD2 as a possible D gene (5 bases). Germline assignment: CDR1 SQVTM and CDR2 ANQGSEA. V was pared by 2 bases and J by 6 bases, with 8 bases between. The CDR3 spans 12 residues.

The chain couples TRBV23-1 to TRBJ1-2; D is uncertain. TRBV23-1 is annotated as an ORF whose role is uncertain. V was cut by 7 bases and J by 9 bases, with 15 bases left in between. The CDR3 consists of 12 residues. CDR3 in DNA: TGCGCCAGCACCTCAATGAGGTTTCGCTACACCTTC. This encodes CASTSMRFRYTF.

This clonotype was counted a few times. The chain employs TRBV2 and TRBJ1-4; D is unclear. The CDR3 totals 13 residues. V lost 1 base and J lost 8, with 8 bases in between. The germline V gene has CDR1 SNHLY and CDR2 FYNNEI. DNA of the CDR3: TGTGCCAGCAGTGAAGAACGTCGGGAAAAACTGTTTTTT. It specifies CASSEERREKLFF.

The chain has TRBV3-1 and TRBJ1-4; TRBD1 might be the D (6 bases). Trimming took off 3 bases at V and 6 bases at J, with 8 bases between the two ends. CDR1 and CDR2 from the germline V gene are LGHDT and YNNKEL (reference sequence). CDR3 length: 13 residues. In DNA form, the CDR3 reads TGTGCCAGCAGCCAGAACAGGGATGAAAAACTGTTTTTT. Translating it yields CASSQNRDEKLFF.

The chain has TRBV3-1 and TRBJ2-7; TRBD1 matches at 8 bases. Unmatched junction bases numbered 5, after V lost 9 bases and J lost 7 bases. The CDR3 runs to 11 residues. CDR1 and CDR2 from the germline V gene are LGHDT and YNNKEL (reference sequence). The CDR3 DNA follows: TGTGCCAGTCAGGGGGCGCGGGAGCAGTACTTC. This codes for CASQGAREQYF.

V gene TRBV5-1 combines with J gene TRBJ2-2, with 7 positions matching TRBD2. Looked up from germline, CDR1 is SGHRS and CDR2 is YFSETQ. The ends lost 1 base at V and 6 bases at J; junction bases unmatched: 12. This CDR3 is 17 amino acids long. The CDR3 is CASSLTRAGRVSGELFF. DNA of the CDR3: TGCGCCAGCAGCTTGACGAGAGCAGGGAGGGTCTCCGGGGAGCTGTTTTTT.

The CDR3 protein is CATSDPTSPRETQYF. CDR3 sequence (DNA): TGTGCCACCAGTGACCCGACTAGTCCGAGAGAGACCCAGTACTTC. V is TRBV24-1 and J is TRBJ2-5; perhaps TRBD2 as D (6 bases). This CDR3 comprises 15 residues. V was cut by 4 bases and J by 4 bases, with 15 bases left in between. The germline gives CDR1 KGHDR, CDR2 SFDVKD.

V and J are TRBV20-1 and TRBJ1-1; D perhaps matches TRBD1 (5 bases). The CDR3 is 13 amino acids. Trimming took 4 bases from V and 1 from J, leaving 10 bases between them. CDR1 is DFQATT, CDR2 SNEGSKA, per germline (reference sequence). In DNA form, the CDR3 reads TGCAGTGCTACGGGGCGGCCGAACACTGAAGCTTTCTTT. This translates into CSATGRPNTEAFF.

This clonotype was picked up a small number of times. The chain carries TRBV5-5 and TRBJ1-2; D remains ambiguous. CDR3 length: 13 residues. Trimming cost V 0 bases and J 5 bases, with 8 bases left between them. Germline CDR1 reads SGHKS; CDR2 reads YYEKEE (reference sequence). The CDR3 is CASSLESTYGYTF. As DNA, the CDR3 is TGTGCCAGCAGCTTGGAAAGTACATATGGCTACACCTTC. The full variable domain, rest sourced from reference TRBV5-5 and TRBJ1-2, is DAGVTQSPTHLIKTRGQQVTLRCSPISGHKSVSWYQQVLGQGPQFIFQYYEKEERGRGNFPDRFSARQFPNYSSELNVNALLLGDSALYLCASSLESTYGYTFGSGTRLTVV.

The chain carries TRBV5-4 and TRBJ2-3; D ambiguous. The V gene's germline CDR1 is SGHNT and CDR2 YYREEE (reference sequence). V shed 4 bases and J shed 4 bases, with 13 bases lying between them. This CDR3 has 14 amino acids. The DNA for the CDR3 is TGTGCCAGCAGCCCCGGGCCGAGGCCAGATACGCAGTATTTT. Its translation is CASSPGPRPDTQYF. The full variable domain, rest sourced from reference TRBV5-4 and TRBJ2-3, is ETGVTQSPTHLIKTRGQQVTLRCSSQSGHNTVSWYQQALGQGPQFIFQYYREEENGRGNFPPRFSGLQFPNYSSELNVNALELDDSALYLCASSPGPRPDTQYFGPGTRLTVL.

Only a few counts were recorded for this clonotype. This rearrangement joins TRBV12-3 or TRBV12-4 to TRBJ2-2; TRBD2 matches at 12 bases. Trimming removed 7 bases from V and 0 bases from J; junction bases left unmatched: 6. The CDR3 is made up of 17 amino acids. The CDR3, as DNA: TGTGCCAGCACTCGACTAGCGGGGGCCTCGAACACCGGGGAGCTGTTTTTT. Amino acid sequence: CASTRLAGASNTGELFF.